This T cell receptor (beta chain) was recovered during a study of T cell repertoires in cytomegalovirus infection. Study-wide results and caveats: The study found HLA-C-restricted CMV-specific TCR beta clonotypes dominating the ex vivo response.

TCRdb itself ran the reads through MiXCR, one entry per CDR3 protein. The sample yields some 590,000 distinct CDR3 sequences, 40% seen once. This clonotype was seen only once. The antigen is not known. Trimming cost V 5 bases and J 9 bases, with 20 bases left between them. CDR1 is SGHDT and CDR2 is YYEEEE in the germline V gene. CDR3 length: 14 residues. The sequence came from a human donor in good health (CMV status not recorded). Some clones in this sample may be carry-over from other donors' samples. V usage is TRBV5-6 and J usage is TRBJ2-5; D may be TRBD1 or TRBD2 (5 bases each). The sequences come from cultured PBMCs, collected from culture after CMV antigen stimulation. The CDR3 nucleotides read TGTGCCAGCAGTGGGGGACCAGGCTCGGTGGCCCAGTACTTC. Translation gives CASSGGPGSVAQYF.